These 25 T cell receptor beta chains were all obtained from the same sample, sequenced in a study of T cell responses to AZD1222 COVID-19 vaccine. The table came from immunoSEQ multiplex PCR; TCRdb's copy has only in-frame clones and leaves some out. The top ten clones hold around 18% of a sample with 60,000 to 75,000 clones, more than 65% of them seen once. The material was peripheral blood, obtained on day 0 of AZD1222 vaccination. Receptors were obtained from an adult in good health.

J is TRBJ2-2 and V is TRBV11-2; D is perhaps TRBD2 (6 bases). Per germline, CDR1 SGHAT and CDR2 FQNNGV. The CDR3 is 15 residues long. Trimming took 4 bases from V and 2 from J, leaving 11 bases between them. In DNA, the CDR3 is TGTGCCAGCAGCTCGGGACTTATTAACACCGGGGAGCTGTTTTTT. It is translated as CASSSGLINTGELFF.

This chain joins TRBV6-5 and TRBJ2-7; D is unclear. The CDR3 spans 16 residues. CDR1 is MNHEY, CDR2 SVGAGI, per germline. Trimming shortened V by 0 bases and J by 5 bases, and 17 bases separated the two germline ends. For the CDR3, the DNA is TGTGCCAGCAGTTACTCGAATCAAGTAGGCCGCCACGAGCAGTACTTC. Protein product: CASSYSNQVGRHEQYF.

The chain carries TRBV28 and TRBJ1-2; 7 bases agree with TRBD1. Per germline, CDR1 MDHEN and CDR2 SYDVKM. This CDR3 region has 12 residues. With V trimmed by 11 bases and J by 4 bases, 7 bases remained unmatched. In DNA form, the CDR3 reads TGTGCCGCGACAGGGCCTAGCTATGGCTACACCTTC. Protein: CAATGPSYGYTF.

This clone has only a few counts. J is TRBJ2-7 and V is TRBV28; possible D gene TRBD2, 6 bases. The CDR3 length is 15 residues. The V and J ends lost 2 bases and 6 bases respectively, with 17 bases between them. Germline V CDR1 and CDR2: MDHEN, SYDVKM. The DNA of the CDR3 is TGTGCCAGCAGTTTAGGGACCGCCGGGAGTCGCGAGCAGTACTTC. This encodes CASSLGTAGSREQYF.

DNA for the CDR3: TGTGCCAGCAGCATAGCGGGAGGCGGCTCCTACAATGAGCAGTTCTTC. It codes for CASSIAGGGSYNEQFF. J is TRBJ2-1 and V is TRBV5-4; 10 nucleotides line up with TRBD2. Germline V gene sequence: CDR1 SGHNT, CDR2 YYREEE (reference sequence). CDR3 length equals 16 residues. V trimming: 4 bases; J trimming: 0 bases; junction bases outside the gene matches: 4. The whole variable domain, filled in from reference TRBV5-4 and TRBJ2-1, reads ETGVTQSPTHLIKTRGQQVTLRCSSQSGHNTVSWYQQALGQGPQFIFQYYREEENGRGNFPPRFSGLQFPNYSSELNVNALELDDSALYLCASSIAGGGSYNEQFFGPGTRLTVL.

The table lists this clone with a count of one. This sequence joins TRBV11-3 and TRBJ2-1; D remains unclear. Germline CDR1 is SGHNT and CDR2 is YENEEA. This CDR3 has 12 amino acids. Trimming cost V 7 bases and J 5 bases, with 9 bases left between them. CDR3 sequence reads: CASKDPDNEQFF. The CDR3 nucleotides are TGTGCCAGCAAGGACCCCGACAATGAGCAGTTCTTC.

The chain's CDR3 is CASSVGSVSGNTIYF. CDR3 in DNA: TGTGCCAGCAGCGTAGGTTCGGTCTCTGGAAACACCATATATTTT. The rearrangement links TRBV9 to TRBJ1-3; D not certain. This CDR3 spans 15 amino acids. Trimming took off 0 bases at V and 0 bases at J, with 7 bases between the two ends. Looked up from germline, CDR1 is SGDLS and CDR2 is YYNGEE.

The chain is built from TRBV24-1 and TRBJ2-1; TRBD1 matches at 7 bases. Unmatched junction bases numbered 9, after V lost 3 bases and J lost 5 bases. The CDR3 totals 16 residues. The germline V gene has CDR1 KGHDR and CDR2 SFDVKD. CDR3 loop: CATSDPLGQTNNEQFF. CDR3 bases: TGTGCCACCAGTGATCCACTGGGACAGACTAACAATGAGCAGTTCTTC.

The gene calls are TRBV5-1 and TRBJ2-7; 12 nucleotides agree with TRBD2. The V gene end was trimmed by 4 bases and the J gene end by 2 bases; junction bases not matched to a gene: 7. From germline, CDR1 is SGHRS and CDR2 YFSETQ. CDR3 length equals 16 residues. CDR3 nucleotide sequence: TGCGCCAGCAGCCTGACTCTAGCGGGAGGGGCCTACGAGCAGTACTTC. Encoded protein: CASSLTLAGGAYEQYF. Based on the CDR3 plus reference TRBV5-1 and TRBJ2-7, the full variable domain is KAGVTQTPRYLIKTRGQQVTLSCSPISGHRSVSWYQQTPGQGLQFLFEYFSETQRNKGNFPGRFSGRQFSNSRSEMNVSTLELGDSALYLCASSLTLAGGAYEQYFGPGTRLTVT.

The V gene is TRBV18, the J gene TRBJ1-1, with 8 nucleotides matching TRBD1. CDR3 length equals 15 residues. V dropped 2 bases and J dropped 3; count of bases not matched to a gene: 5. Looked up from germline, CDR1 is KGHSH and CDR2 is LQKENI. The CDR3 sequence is CASSPATGQDTEAFF. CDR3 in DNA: TGTGCCAGCTCACCAGCGACGGGACAGGACACTGAAGCTTTCTTT.

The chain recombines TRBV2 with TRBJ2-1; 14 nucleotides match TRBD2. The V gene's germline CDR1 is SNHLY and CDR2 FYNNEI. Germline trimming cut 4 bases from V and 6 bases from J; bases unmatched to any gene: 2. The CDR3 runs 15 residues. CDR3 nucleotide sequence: TGTGCCAGCAGTGTGACTAGCGGGAGGGCCAATGAGCAGTTCTTC. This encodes CASSVTSGRANEQFF.

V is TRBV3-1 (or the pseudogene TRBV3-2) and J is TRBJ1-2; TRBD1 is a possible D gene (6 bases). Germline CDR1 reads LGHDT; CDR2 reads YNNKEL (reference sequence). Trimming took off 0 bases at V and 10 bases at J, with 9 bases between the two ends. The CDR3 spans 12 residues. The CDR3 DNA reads TGTGCCAGCAGCCAAGAGGGGGCCGTCTACACCTTC. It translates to CASSQEGAVYTF.

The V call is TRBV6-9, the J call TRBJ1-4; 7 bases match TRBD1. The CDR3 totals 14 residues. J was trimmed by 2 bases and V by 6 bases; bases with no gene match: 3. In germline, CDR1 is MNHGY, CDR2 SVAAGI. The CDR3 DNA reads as TGTGCCAGCAGGGGAGGGGGCACTAATGAAAAACTGTTTTTT. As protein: CASRGGGTNEKLFF.

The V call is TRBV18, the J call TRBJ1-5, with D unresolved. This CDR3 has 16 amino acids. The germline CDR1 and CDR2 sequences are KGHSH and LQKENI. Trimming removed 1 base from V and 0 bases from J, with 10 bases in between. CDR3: CASSPQEDYSNQPQHF. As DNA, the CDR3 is TGTGCCAGCTCACCACAGGAGGACTATAGCAATCAGCCCCAGCATTTT.

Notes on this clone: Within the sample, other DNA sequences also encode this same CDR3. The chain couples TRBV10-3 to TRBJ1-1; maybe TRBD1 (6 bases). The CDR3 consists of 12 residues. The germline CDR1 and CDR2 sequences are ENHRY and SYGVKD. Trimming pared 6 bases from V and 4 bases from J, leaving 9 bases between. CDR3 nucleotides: TGTGCCATCAGGACAGGTGGCACTGAAGCTTTCTTT. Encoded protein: CAIRTGGTEAFF.

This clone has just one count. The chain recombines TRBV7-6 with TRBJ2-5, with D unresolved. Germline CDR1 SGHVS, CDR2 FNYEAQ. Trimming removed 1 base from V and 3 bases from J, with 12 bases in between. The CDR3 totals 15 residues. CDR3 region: CASSLVIGREETQYF. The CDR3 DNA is TGTGCCAGCAGCTTAGTTATCGGCAGAGAAGAGACCCAGTACTTC.

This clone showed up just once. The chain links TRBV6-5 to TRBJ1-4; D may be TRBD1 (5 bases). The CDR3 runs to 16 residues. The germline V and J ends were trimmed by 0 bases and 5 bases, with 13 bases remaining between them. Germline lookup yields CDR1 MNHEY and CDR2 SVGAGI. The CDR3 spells CASSYSTGAGNEKLFF. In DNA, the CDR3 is TGTGCCAGCAGTTACTCGACCGGGGCTGGCAATGAAAAACTGTTTTTT.

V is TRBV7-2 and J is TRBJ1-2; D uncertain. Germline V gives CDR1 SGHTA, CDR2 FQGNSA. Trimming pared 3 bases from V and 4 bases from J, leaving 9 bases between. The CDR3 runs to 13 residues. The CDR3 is CASSFGRPYGYTF. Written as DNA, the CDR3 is TGTGCCAGCAGCTTTGGCCGGCCCTATGGCTACACCTTC. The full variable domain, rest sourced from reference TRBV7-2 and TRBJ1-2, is GAGVSQSPSNKVTEKGKDVELRCDPISGHTALYWYRQSLGQGLEFLIYFQGNSAPDKSGLPSDRFSAERTGGSVSTLTIQRTQQEDSAVYLCASSFGRPYGYTFGSGTRLTVV.

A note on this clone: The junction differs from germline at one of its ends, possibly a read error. CDR3 sequence reads: CASSHPPGTSGSNEQYF. DNA of the CDR3: TGTGCCAGCAGCCACCCCCCCGGGACTAGCGGCTCCAACGAGCAGTACTTC. This chain uses TRBV13 with TRBJ2-7; 11 bases match TRBD2. In germline, CDR1 is PRHDT, CDR2 FYEKMQ (reference sequence). The CDR3 runs to 17 residues.

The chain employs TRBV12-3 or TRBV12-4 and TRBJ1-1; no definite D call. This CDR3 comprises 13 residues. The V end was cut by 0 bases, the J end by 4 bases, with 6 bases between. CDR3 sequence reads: CASSLARLTEAFF. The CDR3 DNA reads TGTGCCAGCAGTTTAGCAAGACTCACTGAAGCTTTCTTT.

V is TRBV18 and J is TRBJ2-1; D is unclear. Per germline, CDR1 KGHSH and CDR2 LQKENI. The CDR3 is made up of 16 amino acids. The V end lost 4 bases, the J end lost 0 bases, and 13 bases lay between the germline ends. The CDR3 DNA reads TGTGCCAGCTCACGAGGCGGCGGAAGCTCCTACAATGAGCAGTTCTTC. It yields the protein CASSRGGGSSYNEQFF.

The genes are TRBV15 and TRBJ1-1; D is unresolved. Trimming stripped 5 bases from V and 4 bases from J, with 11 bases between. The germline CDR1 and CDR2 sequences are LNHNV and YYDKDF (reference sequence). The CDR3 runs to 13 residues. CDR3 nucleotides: TGTGCCACCAGCGGTACCAAGACCACTGAAGCTTTCTTT. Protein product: CATSGTKTTEAFF.

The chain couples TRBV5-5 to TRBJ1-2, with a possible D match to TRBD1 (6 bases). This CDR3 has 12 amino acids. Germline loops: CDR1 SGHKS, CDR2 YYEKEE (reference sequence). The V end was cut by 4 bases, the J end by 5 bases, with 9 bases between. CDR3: CASSPTGYGYTF. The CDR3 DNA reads TGTGCCAGCAGCCCAACAGGGTATGGCTACACCTTC. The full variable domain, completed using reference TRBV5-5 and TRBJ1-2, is DAGVTQSPTHLIKTRGQQVTLRCSPISGHKSVSWYQQVLGQGPQFIFQYYEKEERGRGNFPDRFSARQFPNYSSELNVNALLLGDSALYLCASSPTGYGYTFGSGTRLTVV.

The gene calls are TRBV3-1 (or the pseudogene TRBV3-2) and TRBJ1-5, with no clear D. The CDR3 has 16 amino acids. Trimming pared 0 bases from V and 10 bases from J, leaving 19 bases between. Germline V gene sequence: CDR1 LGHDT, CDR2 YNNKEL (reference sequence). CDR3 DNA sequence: TGTGCCAGCAGCCAAGATTACGGGCAGCTAATCAGCCCCCAGCATTTT. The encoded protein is CASSQDYGQLISPQHF.

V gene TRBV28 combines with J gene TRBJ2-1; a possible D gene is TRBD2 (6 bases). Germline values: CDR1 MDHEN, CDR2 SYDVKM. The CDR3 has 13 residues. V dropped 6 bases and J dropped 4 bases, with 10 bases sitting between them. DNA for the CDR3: TGTGCCAGCAGGTTGGGACTGTACAATGAGCAGTTCTTC. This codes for CASRLGLYNEQFF.